This passage covers 6 T cell receptor beta chains from one sample sequenced in a study of T-cell memory formation after mild COVID-19. TCRdb passed the 5' RACE reads through MiXCR, listing each CDR3 protein once. The sample has 300,000 to 400,000 distinct CDR3 sequences, roughly an eighth seen once. Sequencing was carried out using PBMCs or a T cell subset sorted from them (not recorded which). The receptor source for this set is a man between 18 and 29 years old who had mild COVID-19 (a few samples of this study predate the infection). Cell type and time point are not known.

CDR3 residues: CSAPLGGTGRYEQYF. CDR3 DNA sequence: TGCAGTGCTCCTCTCGGGGGGACAGGCCGTTACGAGCAGTACTTC. The chain recombines TRBV20-1 with TRBJ2-7, with D tentatively TRBD1 (8 bases). V shed 5 bases and J shed 4 bases, with 21 bases lying between them. The CDR3 extends over 15 amino acids. Looked up from germline, CDR1 is DFQATT and CDR2 is SNEGSKA (reference sequence).

Many counts were recorded for this clonotype. This chain connects TRBV20-1 to TRBJ2-4, with no clear D. Per germline, CDR1 DFQATT and CDR2 SNEGSKA (reference sequence). Trimming shortened V by 5 bases and J by 6 bases, and 11 bases separated the two germline ends. There are 12 residues in the CDR3. The CDR3 loop is CSAGSFRNIQYF. The CDR3 DNA sequence: TGCAGTGCTGGTTCTTTTCGAAACATTCAGTACTTC.

This clonotype appeared a few times. The chain links TRBV15 to TRBJ2-7; the D is unclear. CDR1 is LNHNV, CDR2 YYDKDF, per germline (reference sequence). V lost 5 bases to trimming and J lost 4 bases, with 12 bases between them. The length of the CDR3 is 13 residues. CDR3 sequence: CATSFGFGYEQYF. DNA of the CDR3: TGTGCCACCAGCTTCGGCTTCGGGTACGAGCAGTACTTC.

The rearrangement joins TRBV6-1 to TRBJ2-7; 9 bases are a match to TRBD2. Germline assignment: CDR1 MNHNS and CDR2 SASEGT. The CDR3 extends over 15 amino acids. Trimming removed 7 bases from V and 4 bases from J; junction bases left unmatched: 11. This CDR3 is CASIGGGAEMYEQYV. The DNA for the CDR3 is TGTGCCAGCATCGGCGGGGGGGCCGAAATGTACGAGCAGTACGTC.

The chain joins TRBV7-2 to TRBJ1-2, with unresolved D. In germline, CDR1 is SGHTA, CDR2 FQGNSA. The CDR3 loop spans 12 amino acids. Trimming removed 1 base from V and 8 bases from J, with 8 bases in between. The DNA of the CDR3 is TGTGCCAGCAGCTTAGAAGGTTGGGGCTACACCTTC. It specifies CASSLEGWGYTF. Full variable domain (missing parts from reference TRBV7-2 and TRBJ1-2): GAGVSQSPSNKVTEKGKDVELRCDPISGHTALYWYRQSLGQGLEFLIYFQGNSAPDKSGLPSDRFSAERTGGSVSTLTIQRTQQEDSAVYLCASSLEGWGYTFGSGTRLTVV.

This clonotype was counted a few times. This sequence joins TRBV20-1 and TRBJ2-2, with 11 bases aligning to TRBD2. Germline V gives CDR1 DFQATT, CDR2 SNEGSKA (reference sequence). This CDR3 is 14 amino acids long. The V gene end was trimmed by 3 bases and the J gene end by 4 bases; junction bases not matched to a gene: 1. The CDR3 here is CSASSGGATGELFF. CDR3 nucleotides: TGCAGTGCTAGTAGCGGGGGGGCCACCGGGGAGCTGTTTTTT.